The 2 T cell receptor beta chains in this list originate from one sample, sequenced in a study of cytomegalovirus exposure and HLA in healthy donors. Primers for the PCR totalled 60 Vbeta and 13 Jbeta. Data came from immunoSEQ multiplex PCR; TCRdb stores just in-frame clones and leaves some out. The sample records 220,000 or so clones, more than 75% being singletons. Source material: PBMCs. These receptors all come from a woman aged 35 to 49 in good health and CMV-seronegative.

The CDR3 region has the DNA TGTGCCAGAAGCCTGGGACAGACTAACTATGGCTACACCTTC. Protein: CARSLGQTNYGYTF. The chain couples TRBV5-3 to TRBJ1-2, with 7 nucleotides matching TRBD1. TRBV5-3 is classed as an ORF, of uncertain function. The CDR3 consists of 14 residues. With V trimmed by 4 bases and J by 0 bases, 3 bases remained unmatched.

CDR3 nucleotide sequence: TGTGCCAGCAGTTCAGATTTGAACACTGAAGCTTTCTTT. It translates to CASSSDLNTEAFF. This sequence joins TRBV28 and TRBJ1-1; D uncertain. The length of the CDR3 is 13 residues. Germline assignment: CDR1 MDHEN and CDR2 SYDVKM. V was cut by 4 bases and J by 0 bases, with 6 bases left in between.